One sample yielded the 14 T cell receptor beta chains listed below, sequenced in a study of regulatory T cells in long-lasting Graves disease. CDR3-region Arm-PCR and iRepertoire HTBI primers produced the TCR beta libraries. TCRdb reanalysed the multiplex PCR reads using MiXCR and keeps one entry per CDR3 protein. Among fewer than 500,000 distinct CDR3 sequences listed, roughly 17% were seen once. The time point denotes: newly diagnosed GD, antithyroid drugs for less than 3 months. Following extraction of RNA from PBMCs, that RNA was used to make the TCR library. The same specimen was also included in a second study, on T cells in Graves' hyperthyroidism and ophthalmopathy.

The sequencing here drew on peripheral blood mononuclear cells (PBMCs), taken at new diagnosis, from a patient treated with antithyroid drugs. These receptors came from a middle-aged man with Graves disease.

This clonotype appeared many times. J is TRBJ2-2 and V is TRBV12-3 or TRBV12-4; 8 bases fit TRBD1. J lost 2 bases, V lost 3 bases, and 8 bases had no gene match. The CDR3 contains 17 residues. This CDR3 is CASSFGRGLKNTGELFF. CDR3 DNA sequence: TGTGCCAGCAGTTTTGGCAGGGGGCTAAAAAACACCGGGGAGCTGTTTTTT.

This clonotype was counted between two and nine times. This rearrangement joins TRBV5-1 to TRBJ2-5, with D hard to call. CDR1 and CDR2 from the germline V gene are SGHRS and YFSETQ. Trimming left V 4 bases short and J 2 bases short, with 15 bases between. This CDR3 spans 15 amino acids. CDR3 sequence (DNA): TGCGCCAGCAGCGCAGACCTGAATTCACAAGAGACCCAGTACTTC. Protein: CASSADLNSQETQYF. Filled out from reference TRBV5-1 and TRBJ2-5, the complete variable domain reads KAGVTQTPRYLIKTRGQQVTLSCSPISGHRSVSWYQQTPGQGLQFLFEYFSETQRNKGNFPGRFSGRQFSNSRSEMNVSTLELGDSALYLCASSADLNSQETQYFGPGTRLLVL.

This clonotype was counted ten times or more. The chain couples TRBV28 to TRBJ2-5; TRBD1 agrees at 7 bases. Germline V gene data show CDR1 as MDHEN and CDR2 as SYDVKM. This CDR3 has 13 amino acids. The V segment lost 6 bases and the J segment 5 bases; nucleotides outside the gene matches: 6. CDR3 sequence (DNA): TGTGCCAGCAGGTCTACAGGGGTTGAGACCCAGTACTTC. Translation: CASRSTGVETQYF.

The V call is TRBV29-1, the J call TRBJ2-7; D call uncertain. CDR3 size: 12 residues. Germline lookup yields CDR1 SQVTM and CDR2 ANQGSEA. Trimming left V 4 bases short and J 2 bases short, with 9 bases between. CDR3 in DNA: TGCAGCGTTGGATCAGGAGCCTACGAGCAGTACTTC. Translation gives CSVGSGAYEQYF.

The sample holds a few counts of this clonotype. The chain uses TRBV20-1 and TRBJ1-5; possible D gene TRBD1, 6 bases. Trimming left V 0 bases short and J 4 bases short, with 19 bases between. CDR1 is DFQATT, CDR2 SNEGSKA, per germline (reference sequence). This CDR3 has 17 residues. CDR3 coding DNA: TGCAGTGCTAGAGATCGAGTGCGGGGGGCGGGGAATCAGCCCCAGCATTTT. Its protein product is CSARDRVRGAGNQPQHF.

This clonotype showed up just a few times. The gene calls are TRBV30 and TRBJ2-3; 8 nucleotides line up with TRBD2. Germline V gene sequence: CDR1 GTSNPN, CDR2 SVGIG (reference sequence). Trimming removed 2 bases from V and 3 bases from J; junction bases left unmatched: 4. The CDR3 is 14 residues long. CDR3 sequence (DNA): TGTGCCTGGAGTATGAGCGGGAGTACAGATACGCAGTATTTT. It is translated as CAWSMSGSTDTQYF. Supplemented by reference TRBV30 and TRBJ2-3, the full variable domain reads SQTIHQWPATLVQPVGSPLSLECTVEGTSNPNLYWYRQAAGRGLQLLFYSVGIGQISSEVPQNLSASRPQDRQFILSSKKLLLSDSGFYLCAWSMSGSTDTQYFGPGTRLTVL.

This clonotype was counted ten times or more. This sequence joins TRBV4-1 and TRBJ2-3; 9 positions agree with TRBD1. V shed 0 bases, J shed 2 bases, and the junction held 3 bases outside the gene matches. CDR3 length equals 16 residues. The germline CDR1 and CDR2 sequences are MGHRA and YSYEKL. The CDR3 bases are TGCGCCAGCAGCCAAGATGGGACAGGGCTCACAGATACGCAGTATTTT. Encoded protein: CASSQDGTGLTDTQYF.

The chain couples TRBV14 to TRBJ2-1; a weak D match, TRBD2 (6 bases). The CDR3 contains 16 residues. Trimming stripped 0 bases from V and 6 bases from J, with 15 bases between. Germline-derived CDR1 and CDR2 are SGHDN and FVKESK. The CDR3 DNA is TGTGCCAGCAGCCAAGATTCGAGACTAGTCGGCAATGAGCAGTTCTTC. Translating gives CASSQDSRLVGNEQFF.

This clonotype showed up just a few times. This chain links TRBV18 with TRBJ2-5; 8 nucleotides match TRBD1. From germline, CDR1 is KGHSH and CDR2 LQKENI. The CDR3 length is 14 residues. The V gene end was trimmed by 3 bases and the J gene end by 5 bases; junction bases not matched to a gene: 5. The CDR3 here is CASSPRPGGETQYF. The CDR3 DNA reads as TGTGCCAGCTCACCGAGACCAGGGGGCGAGACCCAGTACTTC. Using reference TRBV18 and TRBJ2-5 for the parts outside the CDR3, the full variable domain is NAGVMQNPRHLVRRRGQEARLRCSPMKGHSHVYWYRQLPEEGLKFMVYLQKENIIDESGMPKERFSAEFPKEGPSILRIQQVVRGDSAAYFCASSPRPGGETQYFGPGTRLLVL.

This clonotype was detected many times. This chain connects TRBV11-2 to TRBJ2-1; possible D gene TRBD2, 6 bases. The CDR3 extends over 15 amino acids. V was trimmed by 1 base and J by 8 bases, leaving 15 bases between them. CDR1 is SGHAT and CDR2 is FQNNGV in the germline V gene. CDR3 nucleotides: TGTGCCAGCAGCTTAGGGACTTTGGGGGGTCATGAGCAGTTCTTC. Its translation is CASSLGTLGGHEQFF.

In this sample, this clonotype turned up once. The CDR3 sequence is CATSDILGSTDTQYF. The CDR3 region has the DNA TGTGCCACCAGTGACATCCTAGGGAGCACAGATACGCAGTATTTT. The rearrangement joins TRBV24-1 to TRBJ2-3; D unclear. The V end was cut by 4 bases, the J end by 0 bases, with 10 bases between. Germline assignment: CDR1 KGHDR and CDR2 SFDVKD. The CDR3 runs 15 residues.

In its sample, this clonotype was seen many times. V and J are TRBV6-2 or TRBV6-3 and TRBJ2-1, with TRBD2 identical over 8 bases. This CDR3 is 14 amino acids long. Germline CDR1 MNHEY, CDR2 SVGEGT. V lost 7 bases, J lost 1 base, and 3 bases stayed unmatched. CDR3 DNA sequence: TGTGCCAGCAAGGCTAGCGGGTCCTACAATGAGCAGTTCTTC. Translating gives CASKASGSYNEQFF.

This clonotype has at least ten counts. The chain couples TRBV12-3 or TRBV12-4 to TRBJ2-7; the D gene is possibly TRBD2 (6 bases). The CDR3 is 17 amino acids. Trimming removed 0 bases from V and 3 bases from J, with 18 bases in between. The CDR3 reads CASSLALLAATDYEQYF. As DNA, the CDR3 is TGTGCCAGCAGTTTAGCTTTGTTAGCGGCCACAGACTACGAGCAGTACTTC.

This clonotype was counted ten times or more. This rearrangement joins TRBV11-3 to TRBJ2-2; D remains ambiguous. V dropped 1 base and J dropped 7 bases, with 7 bases sitting between them. CDR1 SGHNT and CDR2 YENEEA come from the germline V gene. The CDR3 has 13 amino acids. CDR3 residues: CASSLGVGGELFF. CDR3 DNA sequence: TGTGCCAGCAGCTTAGGAGTGGGCGGGGAGCTGTTTTTT.